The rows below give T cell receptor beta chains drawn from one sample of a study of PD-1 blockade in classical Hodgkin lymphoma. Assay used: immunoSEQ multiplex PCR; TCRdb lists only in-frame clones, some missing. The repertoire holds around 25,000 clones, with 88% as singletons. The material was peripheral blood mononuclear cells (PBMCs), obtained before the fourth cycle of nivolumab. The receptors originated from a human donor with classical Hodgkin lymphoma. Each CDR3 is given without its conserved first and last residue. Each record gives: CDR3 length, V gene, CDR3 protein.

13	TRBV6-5	ASSYSSRVTGELF
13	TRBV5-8	ASSLGQISGNTIY
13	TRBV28	ASSLPRELGNTIY
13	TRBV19	ASSPIAGVLDEQF
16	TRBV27	ASSLGSGGVGVRGEAF
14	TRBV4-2	ASSPRTIISTDTQY
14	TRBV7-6	ASSFGRERTTDTQY
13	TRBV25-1	ASSEYGDKRGEQF
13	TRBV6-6	ASSYGASGTYEQY
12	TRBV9	ASSVGGSNEKLF
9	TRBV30	AQRFSGELF
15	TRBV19	ASSIGAGAPGNEKLF
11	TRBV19	AGGQGKGYGYT
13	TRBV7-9	ASSLVLGRTGELF
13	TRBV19	ASSIQGTGGETQY